Detailed here is one T cell receptor beta chain. What it binds is unknown. The PCR made use of 60 Vbeta and 13 Jbeta primers. TCRdb's table, derived via immunoSEQ multiplex PCR, lists solely in-frame clones and lacks some. The sample lists 100,000 to 150,000 clones, 70% to 80% occurring once. From germline, CDR1 is SGDLS and CDR2 YYNGEE. V shed 5 bases, J shed 7 bases, and the junction held 10 bases outside the gene matches. This CDR3 has 15 amino acids. The data originate from a study of cytomegalovirus exposure and HLA in healthy donors. Broader study findings: Later analysis associated a missense DCLRE1C variant with TCR beta V- and J-gene trimming.

This clonotype was obtained from a human donor in good health. The sequenced sample consisted of PBMCs. This sequence joins TRBV9 and TRBJ1-2; 11 nucleotides align to TRBD1. The CDR3 is CASRRTGGALSGYTF. The CDR3 nucleotides are TGTGCCAGCAGGAGGACAGGGGGCGCGTTGAGTGGCTACACCTTC.